These T cell receptor beta chains were read from a single sample in a study of PD-1 blockade in classical Hodgkin lymphoma. Assay used: immunoSEQ multiplex PCR; TCRdb lists only in-frame clones, some missing. Of some 90,000 clones listed, roughly 73% are singletons. Sequenced material: peripheral blood mononuclear cells (PBMCs), taken before the fourth cycle of nivolumab. The receptor set was obtained from a human donor with classical Hodgkin lymphoma. Each CDR3 is given with its conserved first and last residue. The order of the fields is D gene, J gene, CDR3 length, V gene, CDR3 protein, CDR3 DNA. D genes are given only for firm matches.

D gene: NA; J gene: TRBJ1-5; CDR3 length: 18; V gene: TRBV28; CDR3 protein: CASSLGWGAKHSNQPQHF; CDR3 DNA: TGTGCCAGCAGTTTGGGTTGGGGTGCAAAGCATAGCAATCAGCCCCAGCATTTT
D gene: NA; J gene: TRBJ2-5; CDR3 length: 15; V gene: TRBV6-5; CDR3 protein: CAIKDPSLREETQYF; CDR3 DNA: TGTGCCATCAAAGACCCGAGCCTTAGAGAAGAGACCCAGTACTTC
D gene: NA; J gene: TRBJ1-2; CDR3 length: 15; V gene: TRBV18; CDR3 protein: CASSPFQGEPGGYTF; CDR3 DNA: TGTGCCAGCTCACCATTCCAGGGCGAGCCTGGCGGCTACACCTTC
D gene: NA; J gene: TRBJ2-3; CDR3 length: 15; V gene: TRBV7-9; CDR3 protein: CASSLINLLTDTQYF; CDR3 DNA: TGTGCCAGCAGCTTAATCAACCTGCTCACAGATACGCAGTATTTT
D gene: NA; J gene: TRBJ1-1; CDR3 length: 15; V gene: TRBV7-2; CDR3 protein: CASSPMYSMGTEAFF; CDR3 DNA: TGTGCCAGCAGCCCCATGTACAGTATGGGCACTGAAGCTTTCTTT
D gene: NA; J gene: TRBJ1-6; CDR3 length: 16; V gene: TRBV27; CDR3 protein: CASSFEMSSYNSPLHF; CDR3 DNA: TGTGCCAGCAGTTTTGAGATGAGCTCCTATAATTCACCCCTCCACTTT
D gene: NA; J gene: TRBJ2-1; CDR3 length: 15; V gene: TRBV4-2; CDR3 protein: CASSQDTGVIDEQFF; CDR3 DNA: TGTGCCAGCAGCCAAGATACGGGAGTAATCGATGAGCAGTTCTTC
D gene: TRBD1; J gene: TRBJ1-3; CDR3 length: 14; V gene: TRBV7-9; CDR3 protein: CASSTGQGGNTIYF; CDR3 DNA: TGTGCCAGCAGCACCGGACAGGGCGGGAACACCATATATTTT
D gene: NA; J gene: TRBJ1-1; CDR3 length: 13; V gene: TRBV6-5; CDR3 protein: CASSRYMNTEAFF; CDR3 DNA: TGTGCCAGCAGTCGATATATGAACACTGAAGCTTTCTTT
D gene: NA; J gene: TRBJ1-1; CDR3 length: 13; V gene: TRBV18; CDR3 protein: CASSPGPGAEAFF; CDR3 DNA: TGTGCCAGCTCACCGGGACCGGGTGCTGAAGCTTTCTTT
D gene: TRBD1; J gene: TRBJ2-5; CDR3 length: 15; V gene: TRBV18; CDR3 protein: CASSPFAGGRETQYF; CDR3 DNA: TGTGCCAGCTCACCTTTTGCAGGGGGCCGGGAGACCCAGTACTTC